This T cell receptor beta chain was recovered during a study of preoperative IRX-2 immunotherapy in early breast cancer. Sequencing used immunoSEQ multiplex PCR; TCRdb keeps in-frame clones, though not all of them. Among about 98,000 clones listed, about nine tenths were seen once. V was pared by 4 bases and J by 1 base, with 14 bases between. The length of the CDR3 is 15 residues. CDR1 and CDR2 from the germline V gene are SGHRS and YFSETQ. Treatment of the sample: preoperative locoregional IRX-2 cytokine immunotherapy. Samples came from a phase Ib trial of preoperative locoregional IRX-2 cytokine immunotherapy.

The chain carries TRBV5-1 and TRBJ2-5; D gene ambiguous. The receptor's source is a human donor with breast cancer. The input for sequencing was tumor tissue, taken after IRX-2 immunotherapy. CDR3 protein: CASSPGLPSQETQYF. DNA for the CDR3: TGCGCCAGCAGCCCCGGTCTACCGAGCCAAGAGACCCAGTACTTC.